The present T cell receptor (beta chain) was sequenced within a study of memory CD4+ T cells and cytomegalovirus serostatus (dated by TCRdb to about 2019). Notes on the research overall: The cohort included around 35 healthy adults from Belgium, of whom 9 were CMV seropositive and approximately 24 were CMV seronegative. To replicate a published TCR-based CMV serostatus classifier, the study sequenced CD4+ memory TCRbeta repertoires from a Belgian cohort whose cytomegalovirus serostatus was known.

Single viable CD3+CD4+CD8-CD45RO+ cells were sorted as memory CD4+ T cells on a FACSAria II. CMV serostatus was assessed using a Roche Elecsys assay, by which serum IgG against CMV pp150, pp28, p38 and p52 was detected. Following thawing, total CD4+ T cells were enriched through positive selection using CD4 magnetic microbeads. The samples came from a different study that was designed specifically to examine the CD4+ T cell memory repertoire. Peripheral blood mononuclear cells were isolated and cryopreserved following standard operating procedures; serum was stored at -80 °C. The staining relied on CD3-PerCP (BW264/56), CD4-APC (RPA-T4), CD45RO-PE (UCHT1) and CD8-Pacific Orange (3B5) antibodies, and Sytox blue was used to exclude non-viable cells. Study-level results and caveats: Unlike the original study, which covered naive and memory CD4+ and CD8+ populations, the Belgian study sequenced only CD4+CD45RO+ memory cells. Among the 150 to 200 previously reported CMV-associated TCRbeta sequences, some 69 showed up in the CD4+ memory repertoires, with each one found in between one and five individuals. For CMV serostatus prediction, a median bootstrapped AUC of about 0.96 was reached with the original framework, and a median bootstrapped AUC of approximately 0.89 was reached with a US-trained random forest. Results were interpreted as suggesting that the CMV-associated TCR signature is largely present in the CD4+ memory repertoire. A median bootstrapped AUC of around 0.95 with a 95% CI of 0.76-1.00 was achieved on the Belgian cohort by the original-framework classifier.

Measured from the cysteine to the phenylalanine, the CDR3 is 11 residues long. CDR3 DNA is the only sequence kept; it has 33 bases, read in frame from the first base. Relative to germline, V is 4 bases shorter and J is 5 bases shorter, with 6 bases between their ends. CDR1 and CDR2, looked up from the germline V gene, are SGHRS and YFSETQ. A word on this clone: What antigen it recognizes has not been identified. No base-level quality is on record; no much larger clone is a single base apart.

The Quick-DNA Microprep Kit was used to extract genomic DNA from the sorted cells. Amplification of TCRbeta DNA was done with the immunoSEQ hsTCRbeta kit, following the protocol from the manufacturer. An Illumina MiSeq instrument was used to sequence the TCRbeta libraries. Regarding the original processing steps: Following removal of out-of-frame sequences, roughly 2 million distinct TCRbeta sequences were retained, with an average of about 70,000 per individual. Each individual was scored according to the count of around 160 previously reported CMV-associated TCRbeta sequences and the total productive distinct TCRbeta count. A beta-binomial model was reimplemented in Python, and scikit-learn random forests with default parameters were trained on US cohort data. Classifier performance on the Belgian cohort was summarized as median AUC with percentile confidence intervals over 10,000 bootstrap iterations. TCRdb limited this immuneACCESS table to in-frame rearrangements with V and J called. A share of clones is missing; checked studies link under half to unresolved V genes, and the rest is unexplained. The V and J calls and clone size were taken over from that table, and D and trimming were inferred from the DNA. The sample has about 46,000 clones on record, over 75% of them singletons. The ten largest clonotypes hold about 0.6% of the sample.

Rearrangement joined TRBV5-1 to TRBJ2-5; no D gene call is confident. The TCR comes from an adult in good health and CMV-seronegative. The sequencing sample was made of memory CD4+ T cells from blood. In nucleotides, the sequence is TGCGCCAGCAGCCATGAGGAGACCCAGTACTTC. Translation gives CASSHEETQYF.